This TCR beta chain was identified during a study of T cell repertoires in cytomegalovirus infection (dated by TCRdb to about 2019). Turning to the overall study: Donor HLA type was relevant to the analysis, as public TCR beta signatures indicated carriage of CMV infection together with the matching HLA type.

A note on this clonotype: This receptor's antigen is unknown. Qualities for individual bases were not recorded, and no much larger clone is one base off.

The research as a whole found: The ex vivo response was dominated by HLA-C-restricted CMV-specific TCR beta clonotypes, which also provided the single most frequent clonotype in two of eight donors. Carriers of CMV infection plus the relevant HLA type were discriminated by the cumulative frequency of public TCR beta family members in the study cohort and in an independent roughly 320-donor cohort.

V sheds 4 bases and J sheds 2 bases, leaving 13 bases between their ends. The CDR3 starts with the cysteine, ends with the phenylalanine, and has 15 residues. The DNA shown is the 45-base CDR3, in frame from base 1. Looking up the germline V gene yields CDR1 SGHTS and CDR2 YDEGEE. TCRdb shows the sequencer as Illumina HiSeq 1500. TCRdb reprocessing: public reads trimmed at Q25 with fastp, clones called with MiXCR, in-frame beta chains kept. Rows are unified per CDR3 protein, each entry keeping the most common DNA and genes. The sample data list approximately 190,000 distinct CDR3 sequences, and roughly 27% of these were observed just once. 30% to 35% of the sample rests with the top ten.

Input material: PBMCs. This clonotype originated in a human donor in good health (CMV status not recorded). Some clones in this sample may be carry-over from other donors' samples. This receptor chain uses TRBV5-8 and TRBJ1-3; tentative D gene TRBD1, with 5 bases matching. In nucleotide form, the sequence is TGTGCCAGCAGCGGAGGGACTTCCCCTGGAAACACCATATATTTT. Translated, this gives CASSGGTSPGNTIYF. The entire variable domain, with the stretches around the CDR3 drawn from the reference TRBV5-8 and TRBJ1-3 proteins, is EAGVTQSPTHLIKTRGQQATLRCSPISGHTSVYWYQQALGLGLQFLLWYDEGEERNRGNFPPRFSGRQFPNYSSELNVNALELEDSALYLCASSGGTSPGNTIYFGEGSWLTVV.